These 2 T cell receptor beta chains were sequenced from one sample in a study of shared clonotypes between healthy human individuals. Assay: immunoSEQ multiplex PCR; the TCRdb copy retains only in-frame clones and omits some. The sample lists more than 500,000 clones, 90% to 95% occurring once. Naive-designated CD8 cells lacked CD45RO, were positively enriched for CCR7, and omitted terminally differentiated effector memory CD45RA+ cells. Sequenced: naive CD8+ T cells sorted from blood. Receptors originate from a young woman in good health.

The rearrangement links TRBV10-1 to TRBJ1-3; D might be TRBD1 (5 bases). Trimming pared 3 bases from V and 0 bases from J, leaving 9 bases between. The CDR3 consists of 15 residues. Germline CDR1 WNHNN, CDR2 SYGVQD (reference sequence). The DNA of the CDR3 is TGCGCCAGCAGTGACACAGGAGCCTCTGGAAACACCATATATTTT. Protein sequence: CASSDTGASGNTIYF.

The chain combines TRBV13 with TRBJ2-1; D might be TRBD1 or TRBD2, each matching 5 bases. CDR1 and CDR2 (germline): PRHDT, FYEKMQ (reference sequence). This CDR3 has 13 amino acids. The V and J ends lost 5 bases and 13 bases respectively, with 18 bases between them. CDR3 region: CASSHGTPGLQFF. CDR3 sequence (DNA): TGTGCCAGCAGCCACGGGACCCCTGGTCTTCAGTTCTTC. Filled out from reference TRBV13 and TRBJ2-1, the complete variable domain reads AAGVIQSPRHLIKEKRETATLKCYPIPRHDTVYWYQQGPGQDPQFLISFYEKMQSDKGSIPDRFSAQQFSDYHSELNMSSLELGDSALYFCASSHGTPGLQFFGPGTRLTVL.